This T cell receptor beta chain was profiled in a study of shared clonotypes between healthy human individuals. Study-level findings and limits: Generation probability values for non-shared clonotypes were lower than those for clonotypes shared by all four donors. A generally larger estimated richness was seen in naive subsets than in memory subsets. Depth was large, yet rarefaction showed that sorted-subset sequencing was incomplete.

As processed by the authors: ImmunoSEQ output lacked quality scores and full-length reads, limiting matched filtering. The method was immunoSEQ multiplex PCR; TCRdb's version includes in-frame clones alone and lacks a portion of them. From that table come the V and J calls and clone size; the DNA was used to work out D and trimming. The sample includes about 1.1 million clones, 60% to 85% seen only once; the top ten take almost 0.9%. With 0 bases clipped from V and 7 bases from J, the junction kept 6 bases outside the gene matches. The V gene's germline CDR1 is MNHNS and CDR2 SASEGT. The CDR3 loop spans 15 amino acids. Only one count was recorded for this clone. Its matching antigen is unknown.

This clonotype was obtained from a man younger than 35 in good health. Some clones in this sample may be carry-over from other donors' samples. This chain joins TRBV6-1 and TRBJ2-1; 7 nucleotides agree with TRBD2. The sample consisted of memory CD4+ T cells from PBMCs. The sample's subset: CD45RA-negative fraction. The CDR3 coding sequence is TGTGCCAGCAGTGAAGCGTACGCGGGAGATAATGAGCAGTTCTTC. Residues: CASSEAYAGDNEQFF.